This T cell receptor (beta chain) was recorded in a study of PD-L1 blockade in urothelial cancer. Background on the study: Patients went on atezolizumab in the mid-2010s, receiving 1,200 mg intravenously every 3 weeks. The study recovered a median of 141,255 T cells per blood sample.

As to time point: peripheral blood 6 weeks after treatment start. Locally advanced or metastatic urothelial carcinoma affected all patients. The CDR3 covers 13 residues. V lost 1 base and J lost 7; bases outside the gene matches: 3. The germline gives CDR1 KGHSH, CDR2 LQKENI. Spike-ins of synthetic TCR analog templates went into each PCR. The repertoire was sequenced with immunoSEQ multiplex PCR; TCRdb's copy has only in-frame clones and lacks some. Among roughly 110,000 clones listed, approximately 89% were seen once. The clonotype originates from a man aged 60 to 69 with urothelial cancer. The V and J genes are TRBV18 and TRBJ1-1; 7 positions match TRBD1. Sequenced material: PBMCs, taken around atezolizumab (anti-PD-L1) treatment. CDR3 coding DNA: TGTGCCAGCTCACCACAGGGGGCGATTGAAGCTTTCTTT. This codes for CASSPQGAIEAFF.